These 3 T cell receptor beta chains were all obtained from the same sample, sequenced in a study of early T cells in non-severe SARS-CoV-2 infection. TCRdb re-derived calls from the 5' RACE reads in MiXCR, one entry per CDR3 protein. The sample consists of roughly 29,000 distinct CDR3 sequences, about 6% of them appearing once. This sample comprised whole blood, obtained at baseline. Every receptor here comes from an adult who was a healthcare worker with PCR-confirmed SARS-CoV-2 infection or an uninfected control (not recorded which).

This rearrangement joins TRBV20-1 to TRBJ2-5, with D possibly being TRBD1 or TRBD2 (5 bases each). The CDR3 loop spans 15 amino acids. Trimming removed 6 bases from V and 5 bases from J, with 22 bases in between. Germline CDR1 is DFQATT and CDR2 is SNEGSKA (reference sequence). The CDR3 nucleotides are TGCAGTGCGTCCGGGGACGGGGCTTGGCCGGAGACCCAGTACTTC. This codes for CSASGDGAWPETQYF.

Many counts were recorded for this clonotype. The chain has TRBV19 and TRBJ2-3; 8 nucleotides align to TRBD1. V shed 1 base and J 1 base; nucleotides not matched to a gene: 4. The CDR3 consists of 16 residues. The germline V gene has CDR1 LNHDA and CDR2 SQIVND (reference sequence). The CDR3 region is CASSIAPGQGTDTQYF. CDR3 nucleotide sequence: TGTGCCAGTAGTATAGCACCGGGACAGGGCACAGATACGCAGTATTTT.

In this sample, this clonotype turned up a few times. V gene TRBV5-1 combines with J gene TRBJ2-3; 7 nucleotides match TRBD2. After removal of 4 bases from V and 3 bases from J, the junction contained 11 bases not matched to a gene. The CDR3 totals 16 residues. The germline gives CDR1 SGHRS, CDR2 YFSETQ. The CDR3 coding sequence is TGCGCCAGCAGCACCTACCCCTCGCGGGGGACAGATACGCAGTATTTT. Translated: CASSTYPSRGTDTQYF.